Listed below are T cell receptor beta chains from one sample, sequenced in a study of control samples from healthy donors and cancer patients. Sequenced by immunoSEQ multiplex PCR; TCRdb stores in-frame clones only, minus some. Among 100,000 to 150,000 clones, roughly 90% were seen once, and the ten largest hold almost 8%. Sequenced sample: blood. These receptors all come from a woman aged 18-29 years in good health. The CDR3 runs from the conserved cysteine through the conserved F or W. A D gene is named only where the DNA matches it firmly. The size entry is marked missing in some rows and otherwise reads once, few, many or a size class.

v_call,d_call,clone_size,j_call,cdr3_aa,cdr3_nt
TRBV5-1,NA,once,TRBJ2-7,CASSLVSYNSPGSRRGEQYF,TGCGCCAGCAGCTTGGTATCGTATAACAGCCCGGGTAGCCGGCGGGGCGAGCAGTACTTC
TRBV5-6,NA,once,TRBJ1-2,CASSYYIDTSFYGYTF,TGTGCCAGCAGCTATTACATTGACACGAGCTTCTATGGCTACACCTTC
TRBV7-9,TRBD1,NA,TRBJ1-1,CASSPKTGLNTEAFF,TGTGCCAGCAGCCCAAAGACAGGGCTGAACACTGAAGCTTTCTTT
TRBV30,TRBD1,NA,TRBJ1-1,CAWSARGWQATEAFF,TGTGCCTGGAGTGCCAGGGGGTGGCAGGCCACTGAAGCTTTCTTT
TRBV9,NA,few,TRBJ1-3,CASSLRWGGSGINTIYF,TGTGCCAGCAGCCTCCGCTGGGGGGGCTCCGGGATTAACACCATATATTTT
TRBV6-5,TRBD1,NA,TRBJ2-1,CASRRQGDNEQFF,TGTGCCAGCAGGAGACAGGGTGACAATGAGCAGTTCTTC
TRBV30,TRBD1,NA,TRBJ1-2,CAWSVWDSGYTF,TGTGCCTGGAGTGTCTGGGACAGTGGCTACACCTTC
TRBV5-1,NA,once,TRBJ1-4,CASSLGQAFNEKLFF,TGCGCCAGCAGCTTGGGACAGGCGTTTAATGAAAAACTGTTTTTT
TRBV7-3,TRBD2,NA,TRBJ2-2,CASSLTAHPLERSGRAHTGELFF,TGTGCCAGCAGCTTAACCGCCCACCCCTTAGAACGAAGCGGGAGGGCACACACCGGGGAGCTGTTTTTT
TRBV29-1,NA,NA,TRBJ1-2,CSVEDPGPWTFYGYTF,TGCAGCGTTGAAGATCCCGGTCCTTGGACCTTTTATGGCTACACCTTC
TRBV2,NA,NA,TRBJ1-6,CASSADASSYNSPLHF,TGTGCCAGCAGCGCTGACGCGAGCTCCTATAATTCACCCCTCCACTTT
TRBV6-1,NA,NA,TRBJ2-3,CASSEPRTKDTQYF,TGTGCCAGCAGTGAGCCCCGGACGAAGGATACGCAGTATTTT
TRBV27,TRBD1,NA,TRBJ1-1,CASRNRGWNTEAFF,TGTGCCAGCCGAAACAGGGGCTGGAACACTGAAGCTTTCTTT
TRBV6-5,NA,NA,TRBJ1-5,CASSSAGDGQPQHF,TGTGCCAGCAGTTCCGCAGGGGATGGACAGCCCCAGCATTTT
TRBV4-3,TRBD1,NA,TRBJ2-5,CASSPDRERETQYF,TGCGCCAGCAGCCCCGACAGGGAAAGGGAGACCCAGTACTTC
TRBV7-9,NA,NA,TRBJ2-5,CASSLLQETQYF,TGTGCCAGCAGCCTTCTCCAAGAGACCCAGTACTTC
TRBV5-4,TRBD1,NA,TRBJ1-2,CASSLGTGGNYGYTF,TGTGCCAGCAGCTTGGGGACAGGGGGGAACTATGGCTACACCTTC
TRBV11-2,TRBD2,NA,TRBJ2-7,CASSLWTSGKNEQYF,TGTGCCAGCAGCTTATGGACTAGCGGGAAGAACGAGCAGTACTTC
TRBV4-3,TRBD1,NA,TRBJ1-1,CASSQVHLHSTGPEAFF,TGCGCCAGCAGCCAAGTCCACCTTCATTCGACAGGGCCCGAAGCTTTCTTT
TRBV6-2/TRBV6-3,TRBD2,NA,TRBJ2-7,CASSQSGATRYEQYF,TGTGCCAGCAGTCAAAGCGGGGCTACCCGCTACGAGCAGTACTTC
TRBV27,TRBD1,NA,TRBJ2-2,CASSLSPGQSPGELFF,TGTGCCAGCAGTTTATCGCCGGGACAGAGTCCCGGGGAGCTGTTTTTT
TRBV7-9,NA,NA,TRBJ1-5,CASSLTVGQPQHF,TGTGCCAGCAGCTTAACAGTAGGGCAGCCCCAGCATTTT
TRBV7-9,TRBD1,NA,TRBJ1-6,CASSRDRSSPLHF,TGTGCCAGCAGCCGGGACAGAAGCTCACCCCTCCACTTT
TRBV29-1,NA,NA,TRBJ2-3,CSVVGRRGVDTQYF,TGCAGCGTTGTTGGAAGGAGGGGGGTGGATACGCAGTATTTT
TRBV7-3,TRBD1,NA,TRBJ1-4,CASSLTDRDGKLFF,TGTGCCAGCAGCTTAACGGACAGGGACGGAAAACTGTTTTTT
TRBV23-1,NA,NA,TRBJ1-1,CASSQGCIPGRMNTEAFF,TGCGCCAGCAGTCAAGGGTGCATCCCGGGTCGTATGAACACTGAAGCTTTCTTT
TRBV6-5,NA,NA,TRBJ2-1,CATRRAISYNEQFF,TGTGCCACCCGAAGGGCTATATCCTACAATGAGCAGTTCTTC
TRBV27,TRBD1,once,TRBJ2-2,CASSFYSGQGARTGELFF,TGTGCCAGCAGTTTCTACAGTGGACAGGGGGCTAGGACCGGGGAGCTGTTTTTT
TRBV5-6,NA,NA,TRBJ1-4,CASSFRATNEKLFF,TGTGCCAGCAGCTTCCGGGCAACTAATGAAAAACTGTTTTTT
TRBV7-3,TRBD1,NA,TRBJ1-4,CASSPRQGGEKLFF,TGTGCCAGCAGCCCCCGACAGGGTGGTGAAAAACTGTTTTTT
TRBV27,TRBD1,NA,TRBJ1-5,CASSLFGDRGLGQPQHF,TGTGCCAGCAGTTTATTTGGGGACAGGGGTTTAGGTCAGCCCCAGCATTTT
TRBV5-1,TRBD2,NA,TRBJ2-3,CASSLGLAGGRTDTQYF,TGCGCCAGCAGCTTGGGACTAGCGGGAGGACGCACAGATACGCAGTATTTT
TRBV29-1,TRBD1,NA,TRBJ2-3,CSVRDRRYTDTQYF,TGCAGCGTGCGGGACAGGCGGTACACAGATACGCAGTATTTT
TRBV6-2/TRBV6-3,TRBD2,NA,TRBJ2-1,CASSYNPTQLAGIYNEQFF,TGTGCCAGCAGTTACAACCCCACCCAGCTAGCGGGCATATACAATGAGCAGTTCTTC
TRBV27,TRBD1,NA,TRBJ2-7,CASSLSGQVGYEQYF,TGTGCCAGCAGTTTATCGGGACAGGTGGGATACGAGCAGTACTTC
TRBV5-1,NA,NA,TRBJ1-1,CASSLTLIGGTEAFF,TGCGCCAGCAGCTTGACCCTCATTGGGGGCACTGAAGCTTTCTTT
TRBV2,NA,NA,TRBJ2-1,CASKGSGSNYEQFF,TGTGCCAGCAAGGGGAGCGGGTCAAATTATGAGCAGTTCTTC
TRBV6-5,NA,NA,TRBJ1-2,CASRFLYYGYTF,TGTGCCAGCAGATTCCTATACTATGGCTACACCTTC
TRBV21-1,NA,NA,TRBJ1-6,CASSNGGGRRLAPLHF,TGTGCCAGCAGCAATGGGGGGGGTCGAAGATTAGCACCCCTCCACTTT
TRBV5-8,NA,NA,TRBJ1-1,CASSPGTGGRPRNTEAFF,TGTGCCAGCAGCCCCGGGACCGGGGGGAGACCGAGAAACACTGAAGCTTTCTTT
TRBV7-9,TRBD2,NA,TRBJ2-3,CASSPWTSGEADTQYF,TGTGCCAGCAGCCCGTGGACTAGCGGGGAAGCAGATACGCAGTATTTT
TRBV6-2/TRBV6-3,TRBD2,NA,TRBJ2-7,CASSPRGLAGPNPLEQYF,TGTGCCAGCAGCCCGCGCGGACTAGCGGGCCCGAACCCACTCGAGCAGTACTTC
TRBV18,TRBD1,NA,TRBJ2-7,CASSAKTRQGFYEQYF,TGTGCCAGCTCAGCGAAGACTCGACAGGGATTCTACGAGCAGTACTTC
TRBV4-3,TRBD1,once,TRBJ1-4,CASSQDPTGWREKLFF,TGCGCCAGCAGCCAAGACCCGACAGGGTGGCGTGAAAAACTGTTTTTT
TRBV27,NA,few,TRBJ2-1,CASSWGFSSYNEQFF,TGTGCCAGCAGTTGGGGGTTCAGCTCCTACAATGAGCAGTTCTTC
TRBV11-2,TRBD2,NA,TRBJ2-4,CASSPVWGLAGLAKNIQYF,TGTGCCAGCAGCCCCGTATGGGGACTAGCGGGGCTAGCCAAAAACATTCAGTACTTC
TRBV27,TRBD2,NA,TRBJ2-7,CASHLAGGSEQYF,TGTGCCAGCCACTTAGCGGGGGGAAGCGAGCAGTACTTC
TRBV30,NA,NA,TRBJ1-2,CAWSVGVGYTF,TGTGCCTGGAGTGTAGGGGTCGGCTACACCTTC
TRBV19,NA,NA,TRBJ2-1,CASSINPYNEQFF,TGTGCCAGTAGTATTAATCCCTACAATGAGCAGTTCTTC
TRBV14,TRBD1,NA,TRBJ2-2,CASSQQWSGGYGELFF,TGTGCCAGCAGCCAACAGTGGTCAGGGGGTTACGGGGAGCTGTTTTTT
TRBV19,NA,NA,TRBJ1-1,CASSIAQGRYTEAFF,TGTGCCAGTAGTATAGCCCAGGGACGATACACTGAAGCTTTCTTT
TRBV4-1,NA,NA,TRBJ2-3,CASSQAGGTDTQYF,TGCGCCAGCAGCCAAGCCGGGGGCACAGATACGCAGTATTTT